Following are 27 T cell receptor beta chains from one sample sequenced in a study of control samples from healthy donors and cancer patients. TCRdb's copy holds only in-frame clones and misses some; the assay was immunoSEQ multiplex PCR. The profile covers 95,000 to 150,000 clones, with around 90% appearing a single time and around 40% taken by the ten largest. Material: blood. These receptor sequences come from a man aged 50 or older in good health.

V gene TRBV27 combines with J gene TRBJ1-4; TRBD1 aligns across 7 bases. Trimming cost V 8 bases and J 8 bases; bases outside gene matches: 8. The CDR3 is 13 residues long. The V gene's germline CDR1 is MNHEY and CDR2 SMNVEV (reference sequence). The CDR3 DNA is TGTGCCAGCGGTAACAGGGGTAGCGAAAAACTGTTTTTT. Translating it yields CASGNRGSEKLFF.

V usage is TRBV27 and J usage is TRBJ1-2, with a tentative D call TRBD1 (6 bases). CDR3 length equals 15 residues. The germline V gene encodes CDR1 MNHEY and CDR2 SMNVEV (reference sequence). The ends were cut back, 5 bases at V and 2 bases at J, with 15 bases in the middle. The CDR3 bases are TGTGCCAGCAGTGTCGGACAGAATTTAAACTATGGCTACACCTTC. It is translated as CASSVGQNLNYGYTF.

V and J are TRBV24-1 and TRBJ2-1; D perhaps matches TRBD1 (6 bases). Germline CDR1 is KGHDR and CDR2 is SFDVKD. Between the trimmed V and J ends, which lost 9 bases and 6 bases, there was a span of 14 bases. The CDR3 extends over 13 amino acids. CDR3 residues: CATATGNSNEQFF. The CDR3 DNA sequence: TGTGCCACCGCTACAGGGAACAGCAATGAGCAGTTCTTC.

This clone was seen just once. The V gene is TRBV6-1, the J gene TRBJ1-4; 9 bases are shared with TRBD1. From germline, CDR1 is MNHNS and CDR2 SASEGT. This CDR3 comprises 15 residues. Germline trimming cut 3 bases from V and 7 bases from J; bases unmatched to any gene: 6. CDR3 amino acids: CASSEYRGLREKLFF. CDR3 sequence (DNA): TGTGCCAGCAGTGAGTACAGGGGGCTTCGTGAAAAACTGTTTTTT.

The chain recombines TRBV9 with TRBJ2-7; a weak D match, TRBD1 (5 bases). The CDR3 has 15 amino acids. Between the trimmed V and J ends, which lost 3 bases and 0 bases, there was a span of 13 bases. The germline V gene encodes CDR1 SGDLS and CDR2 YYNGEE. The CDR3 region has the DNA TGTGCCAGCAGCGCCCAGGGTTCGAGCTCCTACGAGCAGTACTTC. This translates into CASSAQGSSSYEQYF.

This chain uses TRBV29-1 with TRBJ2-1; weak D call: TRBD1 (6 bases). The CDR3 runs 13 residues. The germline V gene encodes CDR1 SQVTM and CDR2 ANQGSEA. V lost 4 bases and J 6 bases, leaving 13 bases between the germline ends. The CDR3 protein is CSVGRQAGNEQFF. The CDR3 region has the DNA TGCAGCGTTGGCCGACAGGCGGGCAATGAGCAGTTCTTC.

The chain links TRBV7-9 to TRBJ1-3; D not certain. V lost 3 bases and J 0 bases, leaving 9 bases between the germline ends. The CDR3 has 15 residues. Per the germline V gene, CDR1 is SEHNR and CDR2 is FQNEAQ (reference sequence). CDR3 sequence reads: CASSFESSSGNTIYF. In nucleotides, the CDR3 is TGTGCCAGCAGCTTCGAGTCCAGCTCTGGAAACACCATATATTTT.

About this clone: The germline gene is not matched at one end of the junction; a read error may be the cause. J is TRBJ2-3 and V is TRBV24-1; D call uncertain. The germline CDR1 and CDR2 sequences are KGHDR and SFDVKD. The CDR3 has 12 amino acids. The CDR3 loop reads CATSGITDTQYF. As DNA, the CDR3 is TGTGCCACAAGTGGGATCACAGATACGCAGTATTTT.

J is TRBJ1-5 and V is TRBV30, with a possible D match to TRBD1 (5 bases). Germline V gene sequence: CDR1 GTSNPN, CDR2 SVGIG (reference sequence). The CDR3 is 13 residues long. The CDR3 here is CASSRDRDQPQHF. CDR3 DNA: TGTGCGTCTAGCAGGGATCGAGATCAGCCCCAGCATTTT.

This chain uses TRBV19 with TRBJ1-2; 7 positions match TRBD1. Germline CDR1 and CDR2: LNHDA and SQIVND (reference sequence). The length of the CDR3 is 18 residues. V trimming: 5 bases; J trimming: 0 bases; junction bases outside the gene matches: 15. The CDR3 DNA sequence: TGTGCCAGTAGTCCCCACAGGGGCCGTACGGGTACTAACTATGGCTACACCTTC. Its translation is CASSPHRGRTGTNYGYTF.

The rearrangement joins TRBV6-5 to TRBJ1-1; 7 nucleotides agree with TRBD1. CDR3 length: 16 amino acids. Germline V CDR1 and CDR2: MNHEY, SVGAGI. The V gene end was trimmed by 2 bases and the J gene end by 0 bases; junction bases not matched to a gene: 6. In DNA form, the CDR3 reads TGTGCCAGCAGTTACGGTACGGGACAGATGAACACTGAAGCTTTCTTT. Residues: CASSYGTGQMNTEAFF.

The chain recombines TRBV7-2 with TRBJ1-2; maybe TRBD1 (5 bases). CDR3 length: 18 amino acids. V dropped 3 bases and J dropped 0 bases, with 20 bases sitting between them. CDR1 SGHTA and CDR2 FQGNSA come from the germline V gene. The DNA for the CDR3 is TGTGCCAGCAGCTTCCAACTGGGGCAGCGATTAACTAACTATGGCTACACCTTC. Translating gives CASSFQLGQRLTNYGYTF.

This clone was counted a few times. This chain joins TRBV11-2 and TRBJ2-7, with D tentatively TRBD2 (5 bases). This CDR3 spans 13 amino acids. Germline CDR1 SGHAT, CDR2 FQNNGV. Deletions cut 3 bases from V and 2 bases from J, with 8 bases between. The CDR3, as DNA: TGTGCCAGCAGCTTCGGGGAAACCTACGAGCAGTACTTC. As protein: CASSFGETYEQYF.

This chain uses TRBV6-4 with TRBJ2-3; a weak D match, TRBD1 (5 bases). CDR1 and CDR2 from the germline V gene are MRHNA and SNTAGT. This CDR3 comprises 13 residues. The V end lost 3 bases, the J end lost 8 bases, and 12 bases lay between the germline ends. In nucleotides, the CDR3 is TGTGCCAGCAGTGAATACCAGGGTGGTACGCAGTATTTT. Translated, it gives CASSEYQGGTQYF.

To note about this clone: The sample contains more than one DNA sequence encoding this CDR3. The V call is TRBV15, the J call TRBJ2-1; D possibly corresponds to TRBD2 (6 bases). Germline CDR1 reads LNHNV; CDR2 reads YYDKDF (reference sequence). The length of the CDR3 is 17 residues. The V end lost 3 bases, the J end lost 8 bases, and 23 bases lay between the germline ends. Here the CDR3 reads CATSRGLSGGARYEQFF. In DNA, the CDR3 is TGTGCCACCAGCAGGGGCCTTAGCGGAGGGGCTCGTTATGAGCAGTTCTTC.

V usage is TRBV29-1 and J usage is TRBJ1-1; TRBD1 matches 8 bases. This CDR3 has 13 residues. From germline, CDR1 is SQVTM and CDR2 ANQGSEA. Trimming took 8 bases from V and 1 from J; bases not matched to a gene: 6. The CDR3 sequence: CSHRGTANTEAFF. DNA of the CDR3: TGCAGCCACAGGGGGACAGCGAACACTGAAGCTTTCTTT.

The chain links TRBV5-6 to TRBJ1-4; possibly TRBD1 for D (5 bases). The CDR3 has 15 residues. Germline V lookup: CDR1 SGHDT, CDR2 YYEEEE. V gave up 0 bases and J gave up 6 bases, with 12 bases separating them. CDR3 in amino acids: CASSLVLQGDEKLFF. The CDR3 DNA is TGTGCCAGCAGCTTGGTTCTGCAGGGCGATGAAAAACTGTTTTTT. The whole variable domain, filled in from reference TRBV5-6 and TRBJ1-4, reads DAGVTQSPTHLIKTRGQQVTLRCSPKSGHDTVSWYQQALGQGPQFIFQYYEEEERQRGNFPDRFSGHQFPNYSSELNVNALLLGDSALYLCASSLVLQGDEKLFFGSGTQLSVL.

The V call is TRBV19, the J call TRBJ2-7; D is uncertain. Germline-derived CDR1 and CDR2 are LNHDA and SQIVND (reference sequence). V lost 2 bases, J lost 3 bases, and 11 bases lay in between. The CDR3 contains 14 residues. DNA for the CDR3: TGTGCCAGTAGTATAAACGGACGTAACTACGAGCAGTACTTC. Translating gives CASSINGRNYEQYF.

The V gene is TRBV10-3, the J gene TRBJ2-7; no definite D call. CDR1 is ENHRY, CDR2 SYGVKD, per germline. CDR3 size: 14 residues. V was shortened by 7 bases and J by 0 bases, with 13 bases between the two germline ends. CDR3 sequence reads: CAITQSGSSYEQYF. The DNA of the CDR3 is TGTGCCATCACCCAGTCGGGTAGCTCCTACGAGCAGTACTTC.

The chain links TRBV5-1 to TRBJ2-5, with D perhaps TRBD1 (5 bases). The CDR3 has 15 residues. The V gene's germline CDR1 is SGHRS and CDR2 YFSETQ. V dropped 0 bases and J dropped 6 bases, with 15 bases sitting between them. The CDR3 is CASSLAKEGAKTQYF. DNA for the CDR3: TGCGCCAGCAGCTTGGCCAAGGAAGGGGCCAAGACCCAGTACTTC.

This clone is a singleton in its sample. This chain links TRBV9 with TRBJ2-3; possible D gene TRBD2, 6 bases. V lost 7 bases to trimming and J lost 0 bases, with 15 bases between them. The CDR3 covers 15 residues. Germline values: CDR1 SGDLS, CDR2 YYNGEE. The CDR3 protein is CASSTSGSSTDTQYF. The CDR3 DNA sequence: TGTGCCAGCTCCACCTCCGGGAGTAGCACAGATACGCAGTATTTT.

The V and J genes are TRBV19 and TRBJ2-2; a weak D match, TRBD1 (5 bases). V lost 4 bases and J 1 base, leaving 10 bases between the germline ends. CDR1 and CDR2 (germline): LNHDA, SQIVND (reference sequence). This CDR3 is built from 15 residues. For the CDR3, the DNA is TGTGCCAGTAGTAATGGGGCAGGGAACACCGGGGAGCTGTTTTTT. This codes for CASSNGAGNTGELFF.

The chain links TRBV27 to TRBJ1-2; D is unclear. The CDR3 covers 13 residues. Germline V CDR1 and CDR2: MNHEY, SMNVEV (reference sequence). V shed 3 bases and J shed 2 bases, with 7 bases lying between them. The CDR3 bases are TGTGCCAGCAGTTTCCGGCAGAACTATGGCTACACCTTC. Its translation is CASSFRQNYGYTF.

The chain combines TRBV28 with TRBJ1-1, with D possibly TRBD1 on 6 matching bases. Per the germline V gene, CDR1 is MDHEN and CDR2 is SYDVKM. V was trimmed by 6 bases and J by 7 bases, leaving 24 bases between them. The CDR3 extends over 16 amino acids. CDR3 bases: TGTGCCAGCAGGTCTGAGTGGGCGGGGGGCGCGGATGAAGCTTTCTTT. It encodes CASRSEWAGGADEAFF.

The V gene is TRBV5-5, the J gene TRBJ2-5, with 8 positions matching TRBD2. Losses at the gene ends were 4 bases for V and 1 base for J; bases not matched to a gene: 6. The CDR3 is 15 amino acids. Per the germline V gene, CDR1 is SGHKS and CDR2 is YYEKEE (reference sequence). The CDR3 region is CASSRGGGTQETQYF. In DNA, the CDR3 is TGTGCCAGCAGCCGGGGGGGAGGGACCCAAGAGACCCAGTACTTC.

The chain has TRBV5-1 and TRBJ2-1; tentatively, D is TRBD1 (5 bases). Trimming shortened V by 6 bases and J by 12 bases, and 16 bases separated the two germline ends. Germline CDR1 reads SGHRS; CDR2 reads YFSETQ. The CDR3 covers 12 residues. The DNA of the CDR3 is TGCGCCAGCAAACTCTCAGGGATTAGGCAGTTCTTC. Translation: CASKLSGIRQFF.

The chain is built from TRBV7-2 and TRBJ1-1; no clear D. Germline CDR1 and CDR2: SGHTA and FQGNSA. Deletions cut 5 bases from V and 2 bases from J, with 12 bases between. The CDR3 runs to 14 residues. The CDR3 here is CASSTIGVNTEAFF. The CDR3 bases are TGTGCCAGCAGCACCATCGGGGTAAACACTGAAGCTTTCTTT.